This is a list of T cell receptor beta chains from one sample in a study of shared clonotypes between healthy human individuals. Data came from immunoSEQ multiplex PCR; TCRdb stores just in-frame clones and leaves some out. The data contain about 2.4 million clones, more than 90% of them seen just once; the ten biggest clones take up 0.13% to 0.15%. Source material: naive CD4+ T cells sorted from blood. The origin of the receptors is a man between 18 and 35 years old in good health. CDR3s include the opening cysteine and the closing phenylalanine or tryptophan.

v_call | cdr3_aa
TRBV9 | CASSGSGGASTEAFF
TRBV10-1 | CASSVGLAGDLEQFF
TRBV30 | CAWRGLAGEVNEQFF
TRBV7-9 | CASSSRTESSEQYF
TRBV4-3 | CASSQEWTEYEQYF
TRBV6-1 | CASSGGTERHSPLHF
TRBV5-4 | CASSLDGGVRGYGYTF
TRBV25-1 | CASSESGTGAYEQYF
TRBV19 | CASSTSKNQPQHF
TRBV6-5 | CASSYSKCQGAYEQYF
TRBV6-5 | CASVGPQREQFF
TRBV13 | CASSPAGLRMEQYF
TRBV6-6 | CASRQGSATDTQYF
TRBV23-1 | CASSHPDLRRNYGYTF
TRBV5-1 | CASSLGVDTEAFF
TRBV6-5 | CASRMGTGYGTEAFF